The next 2 T cell receptor beta chains were all read from a single sample in a study of blood T cell repertoires in COVID-19. The repertoire was sequenced with immunoSEQ multiplex PCR; TCRdb's copy has only in-frame clones and lacks some. The sample lists about 200,000 clones, roughly 90% occurring once. The material sequenced was peripheral blood. Every receptor here comes from a man in his thirties or forties who had recovered from COVID-19.

The CDR3 reads CASSQDVGQYGYTF. In nucleotides, the CDR3 is TGCGCCAGCAGCCAAGATGTTGGCCAATATGGCTACACCTTC. The rearrangement uses TRBV4-3 and TRBJ1-2; D not resolved. Germline V gene sequence: CDR1 LGHNA, CDR2 YSLEER. This CDR3 contains 14 residues. Trimming cost V 0 bases and J 5 bases, with 10 bases left between them.

The chain combines TRBV29-1 with TRBJ1-2; TRBD1 aligns across 11 bases. This CDR3 is 17 amino acids long. After removal of 6 bases from V and 0 bases from J, the junction contained 12 bases not matched to a gene. CDR1 is SQVTM, CDR2 ANQGSEA, per germline. The CDR3 nucleotides read TGCAGCGTAGCTACCCGGGACAGGGGGAACCCTAACTATGGCTACACCTTC. Translating gives CSVATRDRGNPNYGYTF.